Each of the 16 T cell receptor beta chains below was sequenced from the same sample in a study of glioma-infiltrating T cells. Amplification of TCR alpha and beta CDR3 regions from RNA used iRepertoire nested multiplex PCR. TCRdb called the multiplex PCR reads again in MiXCR, with one record for every CDR3 protein. The table shows 3,500 to 4,000 distinct CDR3 sequences, with about nine tenths occurring only once. The sequencing input was glioma tissue, nonneoplastic brain tissue, or PBMCs (not recorded which). All receptors come from a human donor with low-grade glioma or glioblastoma, undergoing nonglioma brain surgery, or in good health (not recorded which).

As to this clonotype: Since it is a stray read in a library aimed at alpha chains, this beta chain has a size that is not meaningful. This sequence joins TRBV6-1 and TRBJ2-3; TRBD1 aligns across 8 bases. The CDR3 has 16 residues. Germline V CDR1 and CDR2: MNHNS, SASEGT. The ends lost 6 bases at V and 2 bases at J; junction bases unmatched: 10. In nucleotides, the CDR3 is TGTGCCAGCAGGGAGGACAGGGCCGGGAACACAGATACGCAGTATTTT. Protein: CASREDRAGNTDTQYF.

On this clonotype itself: The size of this beta chain means little, since it is a stray read in a library made for alpha chains. The chain is built from TRBV20-1 and TRBJ2-3, with D possibly TRBD2 on 5 matching bases. The CDR3 loop spans 14 amino acids. Trimming removed 0 bases from V and 4 bases from J, with 11 bases in between. Germline V CDR1 and CDR2: DFQATT, SNEGSKA (reference sequence). CDR3 nucleotide sequence: TGCAGTGCTAGAGAACGGACGGAGGCAGATACGCAGTATTTT. Translation: CSARERTEADTQYF.

Comments on this clonotype: This beta chain turned up in a library designed for alpha chains; as an off-target read, its abundance says little. DNA for the CDR3: TGTGCCAGCAGCCCAGGGGCTTTCATCTACGAGCAGTACGTC. This gives the protein CASSPGAFIYEQYV. The V call is TRBV3-1, the J call TRBJ2-7, with D maybe TRBD1 (6 bases). Germline V gives CDR1 LGHDT, CDR2 YNNKEL (reference sequence). Trimming pared 4 bases from V and 3 bases from J, leaving 13 bases between. CDR3 length equals 14 residues.

A remark on this clonotype: This beta chain is a stray sequence in a library constructed for alpha chains; its clone size is not meaningful. This rearrangement joins TRBV6-5 to TRBJ1-1; D uncertain. Trimming took off 0 bases at V and 1 base at J, with 12 bases between the two ends. Germline assignment: CDR1 MNHEY and CDR2 SVGAGI. The CDR3 is 16 residues long. CDR3 amino acids: CASSYSHRRGNTEAFF. CDR3 nucleotides: TGTGCCAGCAGTTACTCTCACCGCCGGGGGAACACTGAAGCTTTCTTT.

Turning to this clonotype: This beta chain was picked up by a library intended for alpha chains and is off target, so its count carries little meaning. This chain joins TRBV27 and TRBJ2-7; D is uncertain. Per germline, CDR1 MNHEY and CDR2 SMNVEV (reference sequence). The V gene lost 5 bases and the J gene lost 5 bases, with 13 bases spanning the gap. The CDR3 has 13 residues. The CDR3 is CASSEPGRNEQYV. The CDR3 DNA is TGTGCCAGCAGTGAACCGGGCAGAAACGAGCAGTACGTC.

Notes on this clonotype: With the library built for alpha chains, this beta chain is off target and its frequency is not meaningful. The V and J genes are TRBV20-1 and TRBJ2-3; the D call may be TRBD1 or TRBD2 (5 bases each). V lost 6 bases to trimming and J lost 1 base, with 17 bases between them. This CDR3 has 15 residues. Germline assignment: CDR1 DFQATT and CDR2 SNEGSKA (reference sequence). CDR3 DNA: TGCAGTGCCCCCTCGGGGCTTTACGGCACAGATACGCAGTATTTT. It yields the protein CSAPSGLYGTDTQYF.

Comment on this clonotype: Because this beta chain is a stray read in a library intended to capture alpha chains, its abundance should not be given much weight. V gene TRBV7-2 combines with J gene TRBJ2-7; 13 bases map to TRBD2. V was clipped by 5 bases and J by 3 bases; unmatched bases: 1. The length of the CDR3 is 14 residues. Germline CDR1 is SGHTA and CDR2 is FQGNSA. The CDR3 spells CASSRTSGSYEQYV. The CDR3 DNA reads as TGTGCCAGCAGCAGGACTAGCGGGAGCTACGAGCAGTACGTC.

As concerns this clonotype: Since the library was made to target alpha chains, this beta chain is a stray read and its abundance is not meaningful. V is TRBV7-9 and J is TRBJ1-1; D is undetermined. This CDR3 spans 14 amino acids. The germline V gene has CDR1 SEHNR and CDR2 FQNEAQ (reference sequence). The V gene lost 6 bases and the J gene lost 1 base, with 12 bases spanning the gap. CDR3 loop: CASSWESQNTEAFF. Written as DNA, the CDR3 is TGTGCCAGCAGTTGGGAGAGCCAGAACACTGAAGCTTTCTTT.

As for this clonotype: The library was built for alpha chains, so this beta chain is an off-target read and its size means little. The chain joins TRBV15 to TRBJ1-6, with D possibly matching TRBD1 (5 bases). Deletions cut 9 bases from V and 14 bases from J, with 20 bases between. The CDR3 loop spans 13 amino acids. Germline V gene data show CDR1 as LNHNV and CDR2 as YYDKDF (reference sequence). The CDR3 loop is CATTQELGGTLHF. The CDR3 coding sequence is TGTGCCACAACACAGGAGCTGGGGGGGACCCTCCACTTT.

This clonotype was seen once. Since the library was made to target alpha chains, this beta chain is a stray read and its abundance is not meaningful. The rearrangement uses TRBV24-1 and TRBJ1-2; perhaps TRBD1 as D (6 bases). Trimming pared 1 base from V and 7 bases from J, leaving 12 bases between. The CDR3 is 14 residues long. CDR1 is KGHDR and CDR2 is SFDVKD in the germline V gene. The CDR3 DNA follows: TGTGCCACCAGTGATTTCAACAGGGAGGGTGGCTACACCTTC. Amino acids: CATSDFNREGGYTF.

Of note for this clonotype: This beta chain came through as a stray read in a library set up for alpha chains, and its size says little. The rearrangement uses TRBV27 and TRBJ1-6; no definite D call. The CDR3 sequence is 14 residues long. The V end lost 5 bases, the J end lost 8 bases, and 13 bases lay between the germline ends. The germline V gene encodes CDR1 MNHEY and CDR2 SMNVEV (reference sequence). The CDR3 bases are TGTGCCAGCAGTCCCACGGGGTGGGATTCACCCCTCCACTTT. This sequence encodes CASSPTGWDSPLHF.

Turning to this clonotype: With the library built for alpha chains, this beta chain is off target and its frequency is not meaningful. This chain connects TRBV7-2 to TRBJ2-2; possible D gene TRBD1, 6 bases. Germline-derived CDR1 and CDR2 are SGHTA and FQGNSA. With 1 base removed from V and 14 bases from J, the gap between germline ends came to 11 bases. The CDR3 is 12 residues long. CDR3 nucleotides: TGTGCCAGCAGCTTAGTTACAGGGATACTGTTTTTT. Translation gives CASSLVTGILFF.

On this clonotype: A library made for alpha chains picked up this beta chain off target, so its size means little. The V gene is TRBV18, the J gene TRBJ1-1; D gene ambiguous. The CDR3 is made up of 13 amino acids. The V gene's germline CDR1 is KGHSH and CDR2 LQKENI. Trimming cost V 8 bases and J 5 bases, with 15 bases left between them. Here the CDR3 DNA reads TGTGCCAGCCGGCAGGACCCGGGGACTGAAGCTTTCTTT. As protein: CASRQDPGTEAFF.

Details on this clonotype: An end of the junction does not agree with germline; a read error may underlie this. A library made for alpha chains picked up this beta chain off target, so its size means little. V is TRBV7-2 and J is TRBJ1-1; 8 nucleotides align to TRBD1. The CDR3 runs to 14 residues. Germline CDR1 is SGHTA and CDR2 is FQGNSA. Here the CDR3 DNA reads TGCGCCAGCAGCCATACGACAGGGGCGGCTGAAGCTTTCTTT. It yields the protein CASSHTTGAAEAFF.

For this clonotype: Since the library was made to target alpha chains, this beta chain is a stray read and its abundance is not meaningful. The rearrangement joins TRBV27 to TRBJ2-1; 7 nucleotides align to TRBD2. Trimming cost V 4 bases and J 8 bases; bases outside gene matches: 5. This CDR3 region has 13 residues. Germline V gene lookup returns CDR1 MNHEY and CDR2 SMNVEV (reference sequence). This CDR3 is CASSSLASHEQFF. The CDR3 DNA sequence: TGTGCCAGCAGTTCACTAGCGTCCCATGAGCAGTTCTTC.

To note about this clonotype: Because the library targeted alpha chains, this beta chain is an off-target read whose size means little. V and J are TRBV20-1 and TRBJ2-3; TRBD2 is a possible D gene (6 bases). This CDR3 spans 13 amino acids. Deletions cut 7 bases from V and 6 bases from J, with 17 bases between. Germline V gives CDR1 DFQATT, CDR2 SNEGSKA (reference sequence). CDR3 in DNA: TGCAGTGTCGGGGGAAATGAAGCGGATACGCAGTATTTT. It is translated as CSVGGNEADTQYF.